The 8 T cell receptor beta chains listed next were all sequenced from one sample in a study of lymphopenia after photon versus proton radiotherapy. Method: immunoSEQ multiplex PCR; TCRdb's copy keeps in-frame clones and lacks some. The sample holds around 160,000 clones; 80% to 90% are singletons and the top ten take approximately 4.8%. The source material was peripheral blood, sampled from a patient treated with photon-based radiotherapy. The source is a man aged 45-60 years with gastric cancer.

This clone was counted once. CDR3 region: CASSIQGRGRGNEQFF. The CDR3 DNA follows: TGTGCCAGCAGCATACAGGGCCGGGGGCGCGGCAATGAGCAGTTCTTC. The chain employs TRBV9 and TRBJ2-1; either TRBD1 or TRBD2 may supply D (6 bases each). From germline, CDR1 is SGDLS and CDR2 YYNGEE. There are 16 residues in the CDR3. The V end lost 4 bases, the J end lost 6 bases, and 20 bases lay between the germline ends.

The table lists this clone with a count of one. The chain is built from TRBV6-5 and TRBJ1-6; D gene ambiguous. Trimming cost V 3 bases and J 6 bases, with 9 bases left between them. The CDR3 covers 14 residues. Germline V lookup: CDR1 MNHEY, CDR2 SVGAGI. The DNA of the CDR3 is TGTGCCAGCAGTTATGGTTCCCGTAATTCACCCCTCCACTTT. Translating it yields CASSYGSRNSPLHF.

The chain has TRBV9 and TRBJ2-2, with D uncertain. V was cut by 0 bases and J by 3 bases, with 6 bases left in between. Germline-derived CDR1 and CDR2 are SGDLS and YYNGEE. CDR3 size: 14 residues. The CDR3 DNA follows: TGTGCCAGCAGCGTAGCCGCTGACACCGGGGAGCTGTTTTTT. It yields the protein CASSVAADTGELFF.

This clone showed up just a few times. The CDR3 sequence: CASSFSNNYGYTF. In nucleotides, the CDR3 is TGTGCCAGCAGTTTCTCGAACAACTATGGCTACACCTTC. The chain has TRBV27 and TRBJ1-2; D is uncertain. The V end was cut by 3 bases, the J end by 2 bases, with 7 bases between. CDR1 is MNHEY, CDR2 SMNVEV, per germline (reference sequence). The CDR3 length is 13 residues.

This rearrangement joins TRBV27 to TRBJ2-7; tentative D call: TRBD2 (5 bases). The germline gives CDR1 MNHEY, CDR2 SMNVEV (reference sequence). V lost 5 bases to trimming and J lost 2 bases, with 10 bases between them. This CDR3 has 13 amino acids. As DNA, the CDR3 is TGTGCCAGCAGTCTCACAGCGGCCTACGAGCAGTACTTC. Encoded protein: CASSLTAAYEQYF.

This sequence joins TRBV21-1 and TRBJ1-1; TRBD1, the table's D call, lacks a check against the DNA. TRBV21-1 is marked as a pseudogene. This CDR3 is built from 15 residues. The CDR3 bases are TGTGCCAGCAGCGCTAGGACAGGGGCGGTCACTGAAGCTTTCTTT. Its translation: CASSARTGAVTEAFF.

This rearrangement joins TRBV29-1 to TRBJ2-1; 8 bases map to TRBD1. V lost 6 bases, J lost 9 bases, and 10 bases stayed unmatched. Germline V lookup: CDR1 SQVTM, CDR2 ANQGSEA. The CDR3 length is 13 residues. The CDR3, as DNA: TGCAGCGTCCAGACAGGGGCCCTTCTTGAGCAGTTCTTC. It codes for CSVQTGALLEQFF.

The chain joins TRBV15 to TRBJ2-3, with 8 bases lining up with TRBD2. CDR1 LNHNV and CDR2 YYDKDF come from the germline V gene (reference sequence). With V trimmed by 0 bases and J by 5 bases, 7 bases remained unmatched. This CDR3 spans 16 amino acids. The DNA for the CDR3 is TGTGCCACCAGCAGAGATGGAGCGGGAGTACGAGATACGCAGTATTTT. Its protein product is CATSRDGAGVRDTQYF.